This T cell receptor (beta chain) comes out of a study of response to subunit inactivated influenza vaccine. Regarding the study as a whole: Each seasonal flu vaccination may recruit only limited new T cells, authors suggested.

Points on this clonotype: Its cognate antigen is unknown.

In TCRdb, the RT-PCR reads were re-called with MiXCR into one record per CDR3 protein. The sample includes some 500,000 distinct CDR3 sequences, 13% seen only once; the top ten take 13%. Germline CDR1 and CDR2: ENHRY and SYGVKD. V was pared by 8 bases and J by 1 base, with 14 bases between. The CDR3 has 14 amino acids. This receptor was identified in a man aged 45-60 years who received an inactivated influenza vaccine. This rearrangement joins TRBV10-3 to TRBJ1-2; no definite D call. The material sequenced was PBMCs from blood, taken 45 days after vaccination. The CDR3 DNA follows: TGTGCCATCCAGGAGGCGGTGGGTAACTATGGCTACACCTTC. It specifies CAIQEAVGNYGYTF.